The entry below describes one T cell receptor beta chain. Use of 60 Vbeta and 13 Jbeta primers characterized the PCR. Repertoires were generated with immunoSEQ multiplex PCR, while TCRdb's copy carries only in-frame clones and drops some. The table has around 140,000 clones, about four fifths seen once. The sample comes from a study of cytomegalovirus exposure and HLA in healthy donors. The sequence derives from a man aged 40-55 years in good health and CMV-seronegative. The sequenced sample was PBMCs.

The DNA for the CDR3 is TGTGCCAGCAGCTTAGTCCGGGACAGGTCGTCCTACAATGAGCAGTTCTTC. Translated: CASSLVRDRSSYNEQFF. The rearrangement uses TRBV7-2 and TRBJ2-1; the match to TRBD1 covers 8 bases. This CDR3 comprises 17 residues. Germline V lookup: CDR1 SGHTA, CDR2 FQGNSA. V lost 1 base to trimming and J lost 1 base; unmatched junction nucleotides: 6.